What follows describes a single T cell receptor (beta chain). The antigen remains undetermined. The assay was immunoSEQ multiplex PCR, and TCRdb's table has in-frame clones only and misses some. The sample consists of tens of thousands of clones, about 91% of them appearing once. The entry originates in a study of T cell responses to AZD1222 COVID-19 vaccine. Study results and limitations: Mapped onto spike, vaccine-associated CD4 TCRs spanned it and were dominant at 160-218 and 743-854. A mostly white British donor set with more females was recruited, and clonal diversity was possibly underestimated. Every sample of the repertoires postdated the peak T cell response. Reports say nearly half of spike-specific TCRs go after unmutated variant regions.

In germline, CDR1 is LNHDA, CDR2 SQIVND (reference sequence). There are 15 residues in the CDR3. V lost 3 bases, J lost 5 bases, and 8 bases stayed unmatched. The sample here was peripheral blood, taken on day 0 of MenACWY control vaccination. This sequence originates from an adult in good health. The V gene is TRBV19, the J gene TRBJ1-2; TRBD1 aligns across 8 bases. The CDR3 here is CASSIRTGFGYGYTF. CDR3 sequence (DNA): TGTGCCAGTAGTATCCGGACAGGGTTCGGGTATGGCTACACCTTC.